This entry concerns a single T cell receptor (beta chain). Its antigen is currently not known. Base qualities are not at hand, and no much larger clone is one base apart. The data were taken from a study of OX40 agonist ivuxolimab in advanced cancers. With regard to the full study: Ivuxolimab was an agonistic, fully human IgG2 monoclonal antibody directed against OX40 (CD134), a costimulatory receptor. Intravenous ivuxolimab was administered to patients every 2 weeks at six dose levels: 0.01, 0.1, 0.3, 1.5, 3 and 10 mg/kg. The purpose of peripheral TCRbeta sequencing was to test whether ivuxolimab changed TCR sequence diversity and led to clonal T-cell expansion. Prior anti-PD-1, anti-PD-L1 or anti-CTLA-4 therapy was permitted, and roughly two fifths of dose-escalation patients had received checkpoint inhibitors. The paper reports the monotherapy dose-escalation portion (N of about 54 patients) of the phase I ivuxolimab trial. A male proportion of under 85% and a mean age of 60 years, ranging from about 23 to 90, were recorded for the dose-escalation cohort. Among the roughly 54 dose-escalation patients, about 19 had hepatocellular carcinoma, 15 or so melanoma, 9 renal cell carcinoma and 9 head and neck cancer. Partial responses occurred in three dose-escalation patients, of whom one had hepatocellular carcinoma and two had cutaneous melanoma.

Patients with autoimmune disease history or receiving systemic immunosuppression were excluded from the trial. Peripheral blood for TCR sequencing was collected from all dose cohorts at baseline, on cycle 4 day 1, and on cycle 7 day 1. The samples were taken from a phase I, first-in-human, multicenter, open-label dose-escalation trial of ivuxolimab. Adults with locally advanced or metastatic melanoma, renal cell carcinoma, hepatocellular carcinoma or head and neck squamous cell carcinoma were enrolled in the trial. Before TCR sequencing, CD4+ T cells and CD8+ T cells from peripheral blood were sorted into separate populations. Including cysteine and phenylalanine, the CDR3 has 14 amino acids. Only CDR3 DNA remains: 42 bases, in frame from the first base. The germline V gene supplies CDR1 WSHSY and CDR2 SAAADI. At the junction V is shortened by 3 bases and J by 3 bases, with 11 bases in between. Broader findings and caveats from the paper: After ivuxolimab, CD8+ T cells had more expanded clones than CD4+ T cells on average. In the 0.1-3.0 mg/kg groups, partial responders had among the lowest normalized peripheral clonal expansion, particularly in CD8+ T cells. Low levels of normalized T-cell clonal expansion were also shown by some nonresponding patients. Clonal expansion of both CD4+ and CD8+ blood T cells was observed from baseline to week 6 at doses 0.1 to 3.0 mg/kg. Antigen specificity was not determined for the clonally expanded peripheral T cells.

Genomic DNA was isolated from the sorted cells so that the TCRbeta CDR3 region could be sequenced. TCRbeta CDR3 regions were sequenced using the immunoSEQ Assay. Drawn from immuneACCESS, this table holds only the in-frame rearrangements with V and J called that TCRdb kept. Clones are partly lost; checked studies trace under half to an unresolved V gene and leave the rest unexplained. This sample has about 83,000 clones in its table, and about 85% of those were observed once. The top ten clonotypes cover less than 0.75% of the sample. This TCR was sampled from an adult with an advanced solid tumor such as melanoma, head and neck, liver or kidney cancer. The chain was built from TRBV10-2 and TRBJ1-1; tentative D gene TRBD1, with 6 bases matching. The sequencing here drew on CD4+ or CD8+ T cells sorted from blood, taken in a trial of the OX40 agonist ivuxolimab. The sequenced DNA: TGCGCCAGCAGTGAAGGGCCAGGGGACACTGAAGCTTTCTTT. Its protein product is CASSEGPGDTEAFF.